In this sample, the clone carrying this T cell receptor beta chain turned up many times. Its antigen remains unidentified. Time point specified: blood at routine non-recurrence follow-up after resection. Whole RNA from tumor, nontumor lung or frozen PBMC was sequenced unsorted. This record comes from a study of spatial heterogeneity in lung cancer. Study in general: Those follow-up PBMC samples that were available underwent sequencing, at a median interval of about 22 months following resection. Alpha-chain sequences were detected in numbers that were consistently lower than beta-chain sequences. Overall study findings and caveats: TCRs found ubiquitously expanded in tumor appeared in blood more at resection than at follow-up.

Every TCR cDNA molecule bore its own unique molecular identifier. Each CDR3 protein gets one entry after TCRdb re-called the 5' RACE reads with MiXCR. Among about 25,000 distinct CDR3 sequences, roughly 6% were seen once, and the ten largest hold 20% to 25%. The sequencing here drew on PBMCs, taken at follow-up. This receptor was identified in a male donor with early-stage non-small cell lung cancer.

CDR3 residues: CASSVGISNTEAFF. CDR3 in DNA: TGCGCCAGCAGCGTAGGGATATCGAACACTGAAGCTTTCTTT. V is TRBV5-1 and J is TRBJ1-1; D is undetermined. Germline CDR1 and CDR2: SGHRS and YFSETQ. The CDR3 covers 14 residues. V gave up 4 bases and J gave up 1 base, with 11 bases separating them.